One and the same sample provided the 25 T cell receptor beta chains below, sequenced in a study of blood T cell repertoires in COVID-19. Using immunoSEQ multiplex PCR, the repertoire was profiled, and TCRdb retains in-frame clones only, with some absent. The table records hundreds of thousands of clones, more than 75% of them present only once. Sequenced input: PBMCs or T cells enriched from blood (not recorded which). The receptor source for this set is a woman aged 45-59 years who had recovered from COVID-19.

V is TRBV7-8 and J is TRBJ1-1; D is unclear. CDR1 is SGHVS, CDR2 FQNEAQ, per germline. The CDR3 has 16 amino acids. V lost 8 bases, J lost 0 bases, and 19 bases lay in between. This CDR3 is CASLRLEGGMNTEAFF. The CDR3 coding sequence is TGTGCCAGCCTGCGTCTGGAGGGTGGAATGAACACTGAAGCTTTCTTT.

The genes are TRBV3-1 (or the pseudogene TRBV3-2) and TRBJ2-6; D is possibly TRBD1 (6 bases). Trimming cost V 6 bases and J 0 bases, with 9 bases left between them. Germline CDR1 LGHDT, CDR2 YNNKEL (reference sequence). The CDR3 has 15 amino acids. The CDR3 DNA is TGTGCCAGCAGACTGACAGGCTCTGGGGCCAACGTCCTGACTTTC. It specifies CASRLTGSGANVLTF.

The rearrangement uses TRBV7-8 and TRBJ2-1; the D is unclear. The CDR3 sequence is 14 residues long. Germline loops: CDR1 SGHVS, CDR2 FQNEAQ. V was pared by 0 bases and J by 5 bases, with 8 bases between. The CDR3 protein is CASSLAPYDNEQFF. The CDR3 DNA sequence: TGTGCCAGCAGCTTAGCGCCCTACGACAATGAGCAGTTCTTC. Full variable domain (remainder filled in from reference TRBV7-8 and TRBJ2-1): GAGVSQSPRYKVAKRGQDVALRCDPISGHVSLFWYQQALGQGPEFLTYFQNEAQLDKSGLPSDRFFAERPEGSVSTLKIQRTQQEDSAVYLCASSLAPYDNEQFFGPGTRLTVL.

The CDR3 loop is CASSLGQALEQFF. The CDR3 DNA is TGTGCCAGCAGCTTAGGGCAGGCTCTTGAGCAGTTCTTC. The chain couples TRBV11-2 to TRBJ2-1; D not certain. Germline V gene data show CDR1 as SGHAT and CDR2 as FQNNGV. This CDR3 contains 13 residues. V lost 1 base, J lost 9 bases, and 10 bases lay in between.

The chain combines TRBV30 with TRBJ1-3; D gene unclear. CDR3 length: 13 amino acids. V dropped 5 bases and J dropped 0 bases, with 8 bases sitting between them. Germline CDR1 is GTSNPN and CDR2 is SVGIG (reference sequence). The CDR3 loop reads CAWGGSSGNTIYF. CDR3 DNA: TGTGCCTGGGGTGGGAGCTCTGGAAACACCATATATTTT.

This rearrangement joins TRBV30 to TRBJ1-6, with TRBD1 matching over 9 bases. CDR1 and CDR2 from the germline V gene are GTSNPN and SVGIG (reference sequence). V gave up 4 bases and J gave up 9 bases; unmatched junction bases: 4. The CDR3 runs to 13 residues. As DNA, the CDR3 is TGTGCCTGGAAGGGGACAGGGAGTTCACCCCTCCACTTT. Protein product: CAWKGTGSSPLHF. Full variable domain (outside the CDR3, taken from reference TRBV30 and TRBJ1-6): SQTIHQWPATLVQPVGSPLSLECTVEGTSNPNLYWYRQAAGRGLQLLFYSVGIGQISSEVPQNLSASRPQDRQFILSSKKLLLSDSGFYLCAWKGTGSSPLHFGNGTRLTVT.

This sequence joins TRBV7-2 and TRBJ2-7; 9 bases align to TRBD1. The CDR3 has 15 amino acids. Trimming at V came to 5 bases and at J to 0 bases, leaving 5 bases not matched to a gene. The germline gives CDR1 SGHTA, CDR2 FQGNSA. CDR3 sequence: CASSRDRESSYEQYF. CDR3 sequence (DNA): TGTGCCAGCAGCAGGGACAGGGAGAGCTCCTACGAGCAGTACTTC.

In this sample, this clone turned up once. CDR3 amino acids: CASSQDLAAETQYF. The CDR3 coding sequence is TGTGCCAGCAGCCAAGATCTAGCGGCAGAGACCCAGTACTTC. The chain couples TRBV3-1 (or the pseudogene TRBV3-2) to TRBJ2-5, with 7 bases lining up with TRBD2. The CDR3 has 14 amino acids. CDR1 is LGHDT and CDR2 is YNNKEL in the germline V gene (reference sequence). Trimming at V came to 0 bases and at J to 4 bases, leaving 2 bases not matched to a gene.

CDR3 loop: CASSSHSTGGPIDTEAFF. CDR3 bases: TGCGCCAGCAGTTCGCACTCGACAGGGGGGCCTATTGACACTGAAGCTTTCTTT. This chain links TRBV5-1 with TRBJ1-1, with 9 bases that match TRBD1. Germline CDR1 reads SGHRS; CDR2 reads YFSETQ. CDR3 length: 18 residues. Trimming took 5 bases from V and 3 from J; bases not matched to a gene: 17.

This chain connects TRBV18 to TRBJ2-3; D perhaps matches TRBD1 (5 bases). The germline gives CDR1 KGHSH, CDR2 LQKENI. V lost 0 bases and J lost 6, with 10 bases in between. The CDR3 is 14 residues long. The DNA of the CDR3 is TGTGCCAGCTCACCACCGGTTGGGGCCGATACGCAGTATTTT. This codes for CASSPPVGADTQYF.

The genes are TRBV4-3 and TRBJ2-1; TRBD1 matches 8 bases. This CDR3 has 15 residues. Germline values: CDR1 LGHNA, CDR2 YSLEER. Trimming cost V 0 bases and J 6 bases; bases outside gene matches: 4. The CDR3 region has the DNA TGCGCCAGCAGCCAAGATCGGACAGGGCCCAATGAGCAGTTCTTC. Protein sequence: CASSQDRTGPNEQFF.

The chain combines TRBV5-1 with TRBJ2-7, with TRBD2 identical over 11 bases. J lost 6 bases, V lost 1 base, and 9 bases had no gene match. This CDR3 region has 16 residues. Germline CDR1 SGHRS, CDR2 YFSETQ. The chain's CDR3 is CASSLYLAGGSSEQYF. The CDR3 bases are TGCGCCAGCAGCTTGTATTTAGCGGGAGGGTCGAGCGAGCAGTACTTC.

This chain connects TRBV5-6 to TRBJ1-3; 7 bases fit TRBD1. Germline CDR1 reads SGHDT; CDR2 reads YYEEEE. This CDR3 comprises 18 residues. J gave up 0 bases and V 3 bases, and 12 bases lay outside the gene matches. Written as DNA, the CDR3 is TGTGCCAGCAGCTCTTGGTTCCGGGACAGTTACTCTGGAAACACCATATATTTT. This sequence encodes CASSSWFRDSYSGNTIYF.

This clone showed up just once. This chain connects TRBV28 to TRBJ1-5, with 7 bases matching TRBD1. Germline V gene data show CDR1 as MDHEN and CDR2 as SYDVKM. This CDR3 comprises 15 residues. J lost 2 bases, V lost 5 bases, and 6 bases had no gene match. CDR3 residues: CASSTPGGGNQPQHF. The CDR3 nucleotides read TGTGCCAGCAGTACCCCAGGGGGAGGCAATCAGCCCCAGCATTTT. Filled out from reference TRBV28 and TRBJ1-5, the complete variable domain reads DVKVTQSSRYLVKRTGEKVFLECVQDMDHENMFWYRQDPGLGLRLIYFSYDVKMKEKGDIPEGYSVSREKKERFSLILESASTNQTSMYLCASSTPGGGNQPQHFGDGTRLSIL.

The chain recombines TRBV6-5 with TRBJ1-5; D uncertain. Trimming left V 2 bases short and J 1 base short, with 12 bases between. CDR3 size: 16 residues. Germline V CDR1 and CDR2: MNHEY, SVGAGI. DNA of the CDR3: TGTGCCAGCAGTTACACGGAGCAGAAAAGCAATCAGCCCCAGCATTTT. Protein product: CASSYTEQKSNQPQHF.

V usage is TRBV19 and J usage is TRBJ2-2; 9 nucleotides match TRBD2. The ends lost 5 bases at V and 9 bases at J; junction bases unmatched: 10. The germline gives CDR1 LNHDA, CDR2 SQIVND (reference sequence). This CDR3 is built from 15 residues. The CDR3 nucleotides are TGTGCCAGTAGTGGGAGCGGGGGGTCGGTTAGGGAGCTGTTTTTT. This codes for CASSGSGGSVRELFF.

This rearrangement joins TRBV27 to TRBJ2-7; 14 positions agree with TRBD2. Germline V gives CDR1 MNHEY, CDR2 SMNVEV (reference sequence). There are 19 residues in the CDR3. The ends lost 1 base at V and 6 bases at J; junction bases unmatched: 14. The CDR3 here is CASSLWGTRLAGGLGEQYF. The CDR3 DNA sequence: TGTGCCAGCAGTTTATGGGGGACCCGACTAGCGGGAGGGCTAGGCGAGCAGTACTTC.

J is TRBJ2-3 and V is TRBV11-1; 8 bases match TRBD1. The V segment lost 5 bases and the J segment 0 bases; nucleotides outside the gene matches: 7. The CDR3 spans 16 residues. The germline CDR1 and CDR2 sequences are SGHAT and FQDESV (reference sequence). As DNA, the CDR3 is TGTGCCAGCAGCCCGACAGGGGCCCGAAGCACAGATACGCAGTATTTT. This gives the protein CASSPTGARSTDTQYF.

The CDR3 DNA is TGTGCCACCAGAATTCCGTTCAGGGGGCGGCGATTTGAAAAACTGTTTTTT. Residues: CATRIPFRGRRFEKLFF. J is TRBJ1-4 and V is TRBV24-1; 8 bases agree with TRBD1. Germline V gene lookup returns CDR1 KGHDR and CDR2 SFDVKD. This CDR3 is 17 amino acids long. Germline trimming cut 7 bases from V and 7 bases from J; bases unmatched to any gene: 16.

The chain uses TRBV7-8 and TRBJ2-1; D is ambiguous. V was pared by 7 bases and J by 7 bases, with 23 bases between. The CDR3 runs to 16 residues. Germline CDR1 is SGHVS and CDR2 is FQNEAQ. The CDR3 sequence: CASTSGIHVSGNEQFF. The CDR3 DNA is TGTGCCAGCACCTCAGGAATTCACGTCTCTGGGAATGAGCAGTTCTTC.

This clone was seen only a few times. The genes are TRBV28 and TRBJ1-5, with D hard to call. Trimming pared 6 bases from V and 5 bases from J, leaving 11 bases between. The CDR3 spans 13 residues. Germline loops: CDR1 MDHEN, CDR2 SYDVKM. The DNA for the CDR3 is TGTGCCAGCAGCCCCTCGCGGGATCAGCCCCAGCATTTT. This translates into CASSPSRDQPQHF.

The chain links TRBV27 to TRBJ2-3; 7 bases fit TRBD2. Germline V gene sequence: CDR1 MNHEY, CDR2 SMNVEV (reference sequence). The CDR3 length is 16 residues. Unmatched junction bases numbered 5, after V lost 2 bases and J lost 0 bases. CDR3 amino acids: CASSLLAGDSTDTQYF. DNA of the CDR3: TGTGCCAGCAGTTTACTCGCGGGAGATAGCACAGATACGCAGTATTTT.

The chain uses TRBV11-3 and TRBJ2-2; TRBD2 matches 9 bases. Germline loops: CDR1 SGHNT, CDR2 YENEEA. Trimming removed 4 bases from V and 6 bases from J; junction bases left unmatched: 6. CDR3 length: 15 residues. The CDR3 sequence: CASSSRTSVAGELFF. CDR3 DNA sequence: TGTGCCAGCAGCTCCCGGACTAGCGTGGCCGGGGAGCTGTTTTTT.

This clone was found once. The V and J genes are TRBV3-1 (or the pseudogene TRBV3-2) and TRBJ1-4, with D tentatively TRBD1 (6 bases). This CDR3 region has 14 residues. The ends were cut back, 4 bases at V and 0 bases at J, with 6 bases in the middle. Germline assignment: CDR1 LGHDT and CDR2 YNNKEL (reference sequence). As DNA, the CDR3 is TGTGCCAGCAGCCCAGGGGCAACTAATGAAAAACTGTTTTTT. Translated: CASSPGATNEKLFF.

A note on this clone: The same CDR3 can be traced to other DNA sequences in this sample. The chain uses TRBV18 and TRBJ2-3; 9 nucleotides line up with TRBD1. Trimming removed 3 bases from V and 6 bases from J; junction bases left unmatched: 4. The CDR3 length is 14 residues. Germline lookup yields CDR1 KGHSH and CDR2 LQKENI. For the CDR3, the DNA is TGTGCCAGCTCACCTGGGACAGGGCCTGATACGCAGTATTTT. Its protein product is CASSPGTGPDTQYF.